The sequence of this TCR beta chain was determined in a study of control samples from healthy donors and cancer patients. TCRdb's table, derived via immunoSEQ multiplex PCR, lists solely in-frame clones and lacks some. In the table there are 100,000 to 150,000 clones, over 80% of which are singletons. Germline V CDR1 and CDR2: MGHRA, YSYEKL. Trimming removed 1 base from V and 5 bases from J; junction bases left unmatched: 4. The CDR3 totals 15 residues. The TCR comes from a woman aged 50 to 60 in good health. The V call is TRBV4-1, the J call TRBJ1-4; 7 bases align to TRBD1. Sequenced material: blood. The CDR3 spells CASSQGQGTNEKLFF. DNA of the CDR3: TGCGCCAGCAGCCAAGGACAGGGCACAAATGAAAAACTGTTTTTT.